The 25 T cell receptor beta chains given below trace back to one sample, sequenced in a study of blood T cells in healthy people across ages. Combining a sample-barcoded 5' primer with a J-beta primer mix, a second PCR ran for roughly 6 to 11 cycles. TCRdb called the 5' RACE reads again in MiXCR, with one record for every CDR3 protein. The table lists hundreds of thousands of distinct CDR3 sequences, less than 35% of them singletons. What was sequenced was blood. All receptors come from an elderly woman in good health.

The V call is TRBV4-1, the J call TRBJ1-2; 10 positions agree with TRBD1. The CDR3 extends over 17 amino acids. CDR1 MGHRA and CDR2 YSYEKL come from the germline V gene. After removal of 1 base from V and 4 bases from J, the junction contained 9 bases not matched to a gene. This CDR3 is CASSQAGSGQGLYGYTF. In nucleotides, the CDR3 is TGCGCCAGCAGCCAAGCAGGCTCGGGACAGGGGCTCTATGGCTACACCTTC.

This clonotype was observed many times. The V gene is TRBV6-2 or TRBV6-3, the J gene TRBJ1-1, with 8 nucleotides matching TRBD1. After removal of 5 bases from V and 1 base from J, the junction contained 0 bases not matched to a gene. CDR1 is MNHEY, CDR2 SVGEGT, per germline. CDR3 length: 13 amino acids. CDR3 in DNA: TGTGCCAGCAGTGACAGGGGGAACACTGAAGCTTTCTTT. Residues: CASSDRGNTEAFF.

There are many counts of this clonotype. This chain links TRBV12-3 or TRBV12-4 with TRBJ2-1; D gene uncertain. This CDR3 is built from 15 residues. Trimming left V 0 bases short and J 6 bases short, with 12 bases between. The DNA of the CDR3 is TGTGCCAGCAGTTTAGCGGCCGGTCCAGGCAATGAGCAGTTCTTC. This encodes CASSLAAGPGNEQFF.

In this sample, this clonotype turned up many times. The chain joins TRBV5-6 to TRBJ1-2; D remains ambiguous. The ends were cut back, 0 bases at V and 0 bases at J, with 6 bases in the middle. In germline, CDR1 is SGHDT, CDR2 YYEEEE. The CDR3 totals 14 residues. DNA of the CDR3: TGTGCCAGCAGCTTGGGCAGCACTAACTATGGCTACACCTTC. Its protein product is CASSLGSTNYGYTF.

CDR3 amino acids: CSVEGQTYEQYF. CDR3 bases: TGCAGCGTGGAGGGACAGACCTACGAGCAGTACTTC. The chain combines TRBV29-1 with TRBJ2-5, with D maybe TRBD1 (7 bases). The J call may be wrong; the DNA end is better matched by TRBJ2-7. Germline loops: CDR1 SQVTM, CDR2 ANQGSEA. The CDR3 extends over 12 amino acids.

Notes on this clonotype: This sequence may be a read error, since a much larger clone differs from it by one base. This chain connects TRBV7-2 to TRBJ2-5; 7 bases line up with TRBD2. V trimming: 2 bases; J trimming: 11 bases; junction bases outside the gene matches: 23. The CDR3 totals 18 residues. Germline CDR1 and CDR2: SGHTA and FQGNSA. The CDR3 coding sequence is TGTGCCAGCAGCTTACGGGGGACTACCTTCGGCTCCTACAATAAGCAGTACTTC. It codes for CASSLRGTTFGSYNKQYF.

V is TRBV6-2 or TRBV6-3 and J is TRBJ2-1; 7 positions agree with TRBD1. Germline lookup yields CDR1 MNHEY and CDR2 SVGEGT. This CDR3 region has 17 residues. The V gene end was trimmed by 0 bases and the J gene end by 5 bases; junction bases not matched to a gene: 10. The CDR3 DNA sequence: TGTGCCAGCAGTTACTCGAGAACCTTGGGACAGCACAATGAGCAGTTCTTC. Its translation: CASSYSRTLGQHNEQFF.

CDR3 residues: CASSLTGAFREHGYTF. For the CDR3, the DNA is TGTGCCAGCAGCTTAACCGGGGCTTTCAGGGAGCATGGCTACACCTTC. The V call is TRBV7-2, the J call TRBJ1-2; TRBD1 might be the D (5 bases). There are 16 residues in the CDR3. V gave up 2 bases and J gave up 6 bases, with 19 bases separating them. Germline V gene sequence: CDR1 SGHTA, CDR2 FQGNSA. Full variable domain (outside the CDR3, taken from reference TRBV7-2 and TRBJ1-2): GAGVSQSPSNKVTEKGKDVELRCDPISGHTALYWYRQSLGQGLEFLIYFQGNSAPDKSGLPSDRFSAERTGGSVSTLTIQRTQQEDSAVYLCASSLTGAFREHGYTFGSGTRLTVV.

In its sample, this clonotype was seen a few times. The CDR3 DNA is TGTGCCAGCAGCGCCTCCTCTGGTGGCGGCTACACCTTC. Translated: CASSASSGGGYTF. The chain links TRBV9 to TRBJ1-2; D remains ambiguous. Germline assignment: CDR1 SGDLS and CDR2 YYNGEE. The CDR3 has 13 residues. Trimming took 3 bases from V and 8 from J, leaving 14 bases between them.

The sample holds many counts of this clonotype. V and J are TRBV9 and TRBJ1-6; TRBD1 matches 7 bases. V lost 4 bases to trimming and J lost 5 bases; unmatched junction nucleotides: 3. In germline, CDR1 is SGDLS, CDR2 YYNGEE. There are 14 residues in the CDR3. CDR3 in amino acids: CASSRGPDNSPLHF. The CDR3 bases are TGTGCCAGCAGCAGGGGGCCGGATAATTCACCCCTCCACTTT.

Note on this clonotype: Possible read error: a much larger clone is one base away. The J gene is TRBJ1-2, the V gene TRBV27; 7 bases align to TRBD1. The CDR3 runs 14 residues. The germline V gene encodes CDR1 MNHEY and CDR2 SMNVEV (reference sequence). The DNA for the CDR3 is TGTGCCAGCAACTTACAGGGGCAAAACGGTGGCCACACCTTC. It yields the protein CASNLQGQNGGHTF.

The sample holds many counts of this clonotype. The chain couples TRBV2 to TRBJ2-5; D is unclear. The CDR3 contains 13 residues. The germline V gene encodes CDR1 SNHLY and CDR2 FYNNEI. Deletions cut 4 bases from V and 5 bases from J, with 11 bases between. The CDR3 sequence is CASSAPSGETQYF. CDR3 nucleotide sequence: TGTGCCAGCAGTGCCCCCTCCGGGGAGACCCAGTACTTC.

This clonotype was counted a few times. The gene calls are TRBV7-2 and TRBJ1-2, with 7 bases aligning to TRBD1. This CDR3 is built from 15 residues. J gave up 0 bases and V 5 bases, and 6 bases lay outside the gene matches. Germline V gene data show CDR1 as SGHTA and CDR2 as FQGNSA. CDR3 nucleotide sequence: TGTGCCAGCAGCCGGTGGACAGGAGCTAACTATGGCTACACCTTC. Its translation is CASSRWTGANYGYTF.

This chain links TRBV10-3 with TRBJ2-7, with D unresolved. CDR1 and CDR2 (germline): ENHRY, SYGVKD. The CDR3 totals 13 residues. Trimming cost V 0 bases and J 3 bases, with 6 bases left between them. CDR3 DNA: TGTGCCATCAGTGAGTCGGAAGACTACGAGCAGTACTTC. It codes for CAISESEDYEQYF.

The chain combines TRBV12-3 or TRBV12-4 with TRBJ2-5; TRBD1 aligns across 9 bases. This CDR3 is 15 amino acids long. Unmatched junction bases numbered 11, after V lost 6 bases and J lost 6 bases. Written as DNA, the CDR3 is TGTGCCAGCAGCGCAGGGACAGGGTGGCAACAGACCCAGTACTTC. Amino acid sequence: CASSAGTGWQQTQYF.

Notes on this clonotype: At one end the junction does not follow the germline gene, possibly because of a read error. The V and J genes are TRBV6-1 and TRBJ2-2; TRBD2 matches 8 bases. The CDR3 spans 15 residues. CDR1 MNHNS and CDR2 SASEGT come from the germline V gene. The CDR3 reads CASNRGGLNTGERFF. The CDR3 region has the DNA TGTGCCAGCAATCGGGGGGGCTTGAACACCGGGGAGCGGTTTTTT.

The V and J genes are TRBV5-1 and TRBJ1-1; D not certain. The V gene lost 3 bases and the J gene lost 1 base, with 13 bases spanning the gap. Germline CDR1 and CDR2: SGHRS and YFSETQ. CDR3 length: 15 amino acids. CDR3 in amino acids: CASSSLAGKNTEAFF. CDR3 sequence (DNA): TGCGCCAGCAGCTCTTTGGCGGGTAAGAACACTGAAGCTTTCTTT.

The sample holds many counts of this clonotype. The chain is built from TRBV10-3 and TRBJ1-2; TRBD1 matches at 7 bases. The germline CDR1 and CDR2 sequences are ENHRY and SYGVKD. The CDR3 contains 12 residues. Trimming at V came to 9 bases and at J to 9 bases, leaving 10 bases not matched to a gene. CDR3 sequence reads: CAIKDREGSYTF. The CDR3 DNA is TGTGCCATTAAAGACAGGGAGGGGAGCTACACCTTC.

Remarks on this clonotype: A much larger clone lies one base from this, so it may be a read error. V and J are TRBV6-5 and TRBJ2-5; TRBD1 matches at 7 bases. The trim removed 6 bases at V and 11 bases at J, leaving 21 bases unmatched. CDR3 length: 16 residues. CDR1 and CDR2 from the germline V gene are MNHEY and SVGAGI. The CDR3 DNA is TGTGCCAGCAGCCCATTGCGGACAGGAAAGTACAATGAGCAGTACTTC. It codes for CASSPLRTGKYNEQYF.

The CDR3 region has the DNA TGTGCCAGCAACCAAGACCTGTCCGGGGGGACCCAGTACTTC. Amino acids: CASNQDLSGGTQYF. This rearrangement joins TRBV5-6 to TRBJ2-5, with a weak D call TRBD2 (6 bases). Germline V CDR1 and CDR2: SGHDT, YYEEEE. The germline V and J ends were trimmed by 6 bases and 7 bases, with 19 bases remaining between them. This CDR3 region has 14 residues.

In its sample, this clonotype was seen a few times. CDR3 sequence: CASSPVGTDYYNEQYF. CDR3 nucleotide sequence: TGTGCCAGCAGCCCTGTGGGGACGGATTACTACAATGAGCAGTACTTC. The chain is built from TRBV7-3 and TRBJ2-1; possibly TRBD1 or TRBD2 for D (5 bases each). The J call may not be correct, given that the DNA end is closer to TRBJ2-7. The CDR3 spans 16 residues. Germline CDR1 reads SGHTA; CDR2 reads FQGTGA.

This chain connects TRBV6-5 to TRBJ1-2; 9 nucleotides align to TRBD1. The trim removed 10 bases at V and 6 bases at J, leaving 15 bases unmatched. Germline CDR1 is MNHEY and CDR2 is SVGAGI. This CDR3 spans 15 amino acids. The chain's CDR3 is CATGPTGGRTNGYTF. Written as DNA, the CDR3 is TGTGCCACCGGGCCGACAGGGGGGCGTACGAATGGCTACACCTTC.

In this sample, this clonotype turned up many times. The chain is built from TRBV29-1 and TRBJ1-2; D is unresolved. Trimming removed 6 bases from V and 0 bases from J, with 11 bases in between. The CDR3 loop spans 13 amino acids. Looked up from germline, CDR1 is SQVTM and CDR2 is ANQGSEA. As DNA, the CDR3 is TGCAGCGTCGGCGAGGCCCCTAACTATGGCTACACCTTC. Its translation: CSVGEAPNYGYTF.

This clonotype was picked up a small number of times. The rearrangement links TRBV5-1 to TRBJ2-3; D may be TRBD2 (5 bases). The CDR3 loop spans 15 amino acids. Germline V gene sequence: CDR1 SGHRS, CDR2 YFSETQ. V was trimmed by 0 bases and J by 0 bases, leaving 8 bases between them. Here the CDR3 reads CASSLGETSTDTQYF. Here the CDR3 DNA reads TGCGCCAGCAGCTTGGGGGAGACTAGCACAGATACGCAGTATTTT.

This clonotype occurred many times. At one of its ends the junction is not consistent with the germline gene, which may arise from a read error. The chain is built from TRBV10-3 and TRBJ2-7; D perhaps matches TRBD1 (5 bases). The CDR3 runs to 17 residues. The germline V gene encodes CDR1 ENHRY and CDR2 SYGVKD. The CDR3 nucleotides are TGTGTCATCAGTGAGTCTCAAGACAGTCCGAGCTCCTACGAGCAGTACTTC. Translation gives CVISESQDSPSSYEQYF.